This record looks at one T cell receptor beta chain sequence and its context. The data are from a study of blood T cell repertoires in COVID-19. About the study: Specimens from acute and convalescent COVID-19 originated in the United States, Italy and Spain.

As originally analysed: Nucleated cell counts were estimated from reference gene primer amplification. Measured with immunoSEQ multiplex PCR; TCRdb has only the in-frame clones, and not every one. V and J calls and clone size are copied from that table; D and trimming were computed from the DNA. The table lists around 46,000 clones, about 77% of them singletons. The V gene end was trimmed by 4 bases and the J gene end by 5 bases; junction bases not matched to a gene: 4. Germline V gene sequence: CDR1 KGHDR, CDR2 SFDVKD. The CDR3 consists of 14 residues. The genes are TRBV24-1 and TRBJ2-1; 7 positions agree with TRBD1. The sample consisted of peripheral blood. The sequence came from a human donor with active or convalescent COVID-19. The donor label of this sample is uncertain. CDR3 amino acids: CATSDWDSNNEQFF. CDR3 coding DNA: TGTGCCACCAGTGACTGGGACAGCAACAATGAGCAGTTCTTC.